This T cell receptor (beta chain) was observed in a study of cytomegalovirus exposure and HLA in healthy donors. Sequencing used immunoSEQ multiplex PCR; TCRdb keeps in-frame clones, though not all of them. The sample contains about 90,000 clones, roughly 83% of which appear only once. V shed 0 bases and J shed 1 base, with 5 bases lying between them. The CDR3 is 15 residues long. Germline values: CDR1 SGDLS, CDR2 YYNGEE. This clone was counted only a few times. The chain employs TRBV9 and TRBJ2-6; D call uncertain. The sample comprised PBMCs. The sequence came from a woman under 30 in good health and CMV-seropositive. As DNA, the CDR3 is TGTGCCAGCAGCGTAGTGAGTTCTGGGGCCAACGTCCTGACTTTC. Residues: CASSVVSSGANVLTF.